This TCR beta chain appears in the sequencing data of a study of T cells in Graves' hyperthyroidism and ophthalmopathy. RNA transcripts served as the template for amplifying TCR beta CDR3 regions. HTBI primers drove first-round RT-PCR of the TCR CDR3. TCRdb called the multiplex PCR reads again in MiXCR, with one record for every CDR3 protein. In the table there are approximately 510,000 distinct CDR3 sequences, 40% to 50% of which are singletons. This clonotype was counted a few times. The TCR comes from an adult woman with Graves' disease, either hyperthyroidism or ophthalmopathy (not recorded which). The sequenced sample consisted of peripheral blood or thyroid tissue (not recorded which).

CDR3 DNA: TGTGCCAGTAGTGTCAACGCCCAAGAGACCCAGTACTTC. Encoded protein: CASSVNAQETQYF. V and J are TRBV19 and TRBJ2-5; D ambiguous. Germline V CDR1 and CDR2: LNHDA, SQIVND (reference sequence). The V end was cut by 5 bases, the J end by 1 base, with 8 bases between. This CDR3 region has 13 residues.